Listed below are T cell receptor beta chains from one sample, sequenced in a study of T cells in Graves' hyperthyroidism and ophthalmopathy. TCRdb passed the multiplex PCR reads through MiXCR, listing each CDR3 protein once. The table shows about half a million distinct CDR3 sequences, with 15% to 20% occurring only once. The sample comprised blood. The receptors come from a man between 35 and 55 years old with Graves' ophthalmopathy. CDR3s include the opening cysteine and the closing phenylalanine or tryptophan. The D gene is left open where the match is weak. Clone sizes are given selectively: once, few, many, or a class where the clone is expanded.

j_call | d_call | v_call | clone_size | cdr3_nt | cdr3_aa
TRBJ2-5 | TRBD2 | TRBV28 | many | TGTGCCAGCAGTCCCCTGGGACTAGCGGGAGGGGTGGAGACCCAGTACTTC | CASSPLGLAGGVETQYF
TRBJ1-5 | TRBD1 | TRBV5-1 | many | TGCGCCAGCAGCCGGACAGGGGCACGCAATCAGCCCCAGCATTTT | CASSRTGARNQPQHF
TRBJ2-3 | - | TRBV7-9 | few | TGTGCCAGCAACCCCCCTGCCCAGCCTAGCACAGATACGCAGTATTTT | CASNPPAQPSTDTQYF
TRBJ2-7 | - | TRBV24-1 | few | TGTGCCACCAGTGATTGGGGAAACGAGCAGTACTTC | CATSDWGNEQYF
TRBJ2-6 | - | TRBV11-3 | few | TGTGCCAGCAGCCCGACCGGCAGTGCCGGGGCCAACGTCCTGACTTTC | CASSPTGSAGANVLTF
TRBJ1-5 | - | TRBV18 | many | TGTGCCAGCTCACCCGGAGCAAGTCAGCCCCAGCATTTT | CASSPGASQPQHF
TRBJ2-6 | - | TRBV5-1 | many | TGCGCCAGCAGCTTGGCACTTGAGGCCAACGTCCTGACTTTC | CASSLALEANVLTF
TRBJ1-4 | - | TRBV30 | many | TGTGCCTGGAATGCGGGACCCGGCGGAAAACTGTTTTTT | CAWNAGPGGKLFF
TRBJ2-7 | - | TRBV2 | - | TGTGCCAGCAGTGGGGTTTACGAGGCCTACGAGCAGTACTTC | CASSGVYEAYEQYF
TRBJ2-7 | - | TRBV5-1 | few | TGCGCCAGCAGCATCACGGGGACCTACGAGCAGTACTTC | CASSITGTYEQYF
TRBJ2-2 | TRBD2 | TRBV6-1 | - | TGTGCCAGCAGCCATATCGGAGTAGCGGGAGAGTTCAACACCGGGGAGCTGTTTTTT | CASSHIGVAGEFNTGELFF
TRBJ2-2 | TRBD1 | TRBV4-2 | once | TGTGCCAGCAGCCCGGACAGGGGGGGATACGGAGGACTGTTTTTT | CASSPDRGGYGGLFF
TRBJ1-5 | - | TRBV7-2 | few | TGTGCCAGCAGCTCCATTAATCAGCCCCAGCATTTT | CASSSINQPQHF
TRBJ2-3 | - | TRBV4-1 | few | TGCGCCAGCAGCCCCGGACCGGGAAGCACAGATACGCAGTATTTT | CASSPGPGSTDTQYF
TRBJ2-3 | - | TRBV5-1 | few | TGCGCCAGCAGCTTGATGGGAGAAAGCACAGATACGCAGTATTTT | CASSLMGESTDTQYF
TRBJ2-7 | TRBD1 | TRBV20-1 | - | TGCAGTGCTAGCGAAGGGGGCCCCCTCTACGAGCAGTACTTC | CSASEGGPLYEQYF
TRBJ2-7 | TRBD2 | TRBV6-1 | few | TGTGCCGTGAAAAGCGGGAGGGAAAGCGAGCAGTACTTC | CAVKSGRESEQYF
TRBJ2-5 | - | TRBV28 | many | TGTGCCAGCAGCCCCTCGCCGCCGGGAGTTGGGAGAGAGACCCAGTACTTC | CASSPSPPGVGRETQYF
TRBJ2-5 | - | TRBV7-2 | - | TGTGCCAGCAGCTTAGTAGGGAAGACCCAGTACTTC | CASSLVGKTQYF
TRBJ1-5 | TRBD1 | TRBV7-2 | few | TGTGCCAGCAGCCCCAGGGGCAGGGGGCCGGATAATCAGCCCCAGCATTTT | CASSPRGRGPDNQPQHF
TRBJ1-1 | - | TRBV7-8 | - | TGTGCCAGCAGCTTTTTGGGGAGGGGCACTGAAGCTTTCTTT | CASSFLGRGTEAFF
TRBJ2-1 | - | TRBV13 | few | TGTGCCAGCAGCTTACCCGTCTATCACAATGAGCAGTTCTTC | CASSLPVYHNEQFF
TRBJ1-2 | - | TRBV18 | many | TGTGCCAGCTCACCTCGGGACGGTTTATATGGCTACACCTTC | CASSPRDGLYGYTF
TRBJ1-5 | - | TRBV6-1 | - | TGTGCCAGCAGTGAATGGACTGGGGATCAGCCCCAGCATTTT | CASSEWTGDQPQHF
TRBJ2-5 | TRBD2 | TRBV2 | - | TGTGCCAGCAGCCCCCGGGGTAGCGGGGGGGCTTGGCAAGAGACCCAGTACTTC | CASSPRGSGGAWQETQYF
TRBJ2-1 | - | TRBV11-2 | few | TGTGCCAGCAGCCAACGACAGGAGGGAAACAGTGAGCAGTTCTTC | CASSQRQEGNSEQFF
TRBJ2-3 | - | TRBV6-9 | - | TGTGCCAGCAGTTCGACCGGGACTGGTCCCAATACGCAGTATTTT | CASSSTGTGPNTQYF
TRBJ2-3 | - | TRBV30 | - | TGTGCCTGGAGTAACGGGGATACGCAGTATTTT | CAWSNGDTQYF
TRBJ2-5 | - | TRBV15 | - | TGTGCCACCGCCAGGAGGTACCAAGAGACCCAGTACTTC | CATARRYQETQYF
TRBJ2-3 | - | TRBV25-1 | - | TGTGCCAGCAGTGTGACGGTGGATACGCAGTATTTT | CASSVTVDTQYF
TRBJ2-3 | - | TRBV7-9 | many | TGTGCCAGCAGCCTCCCCCTTGGCGGAGATACGCAGTATTTT | CASSLPLGGDTQYF
TRBJ1-4 | - | TRBV29-1 | few | TGCAGCGTTGTGGGAGTTGCAACTAATGAAAAACTGTTTTTT | CSVVGVATNEKLFF
TRBJ2-3 | TRBD1 | TRBV3-1 | many | TGTGCCAGCAGCCAGACAGGGGGCGGCACAGATACGCAGTATTTT | CASSQTGGGTDTQYF
TRBJ1-2 | - | TRBV18 | few | TGTGCCAGCTCCCCGGGAGGGGCCGCCGACTATGGCTACACCTTC | CASSPGGAADYGYTF
TRBJ2-5 | TRBD2 | TRBV5-1 | many | TGCGCCAGCAGCGAGGGACTAGCGGCCCAAGAGACCCAGTACTTC | CASSEGLAAQETQYF
TRBJ2-7 | TRBD1 | TRBV5-1 | many | TGCGCCAGCAGCTCCGCCGGGACAGCCCGGCACGAGCAGTACTTC | CASSSAGTARHEQYF
TRBJ1-1 | - | TRBV2 | many | TGTGCCAGCAGTGGCACAGGAGCAGCTTTCTTT | CASSGTGAAFF
TRBJ2-3 | TRBD1 | TRBV7-9 | few | TGTGCCAGCAGACGCACCAGACAGGGGGATACAGATACGCAGTATTTT | CASRRTRQGDTDTQYF
TRBJ2-7 | - | TRBV28 | - | TGTGCCAGCAGTTTCCCCGGCGCGGGTCGGGGCGAGCAGTACTTC | CASSFPGAGRGEQYF
TRBJ2-2 | - | TRBV5-5 | few | TGTGCCAGCAGCCCACCTTTGACAGGTGCGAACACCGGGGAGCTGTTTTTT | CASSPPLTGANTGELFF
TRBJ2-1 | - | TRBV30 | many | TGTGCCTGGAATCGGCTAGCTGCGGACAATGAGCAGTTCTTC | CAWNRLAADNEQFF
TRBJ1-4 | - | TRBV18 | - | TGTGCCAGCTCACGAACAGGGGAAAAACTGTTTTTT | CASSRTGEKLFF
TRBJ2-1 | TRBD2 | TRBV7-2 | - | TGTGCCAGCAGCGGTGACCCTAGCGGCTACAATGAGCAGTTCTTC | CASSGDPSGYNEQFF
TRBJ2-1 | - | TRBV30 | - | TGTGCCTACCTCTACTCCTACAATGAGCAGTTCTTC | CAYLYSYNEQFF
TRBJ2-1 | - | TRBV6-2/TRBV6-3 | few | TGTGCCAGCACCACGACTTTCAGCTCCTACAATGAGCAGTTCTTC | CASTTTFSSYNEQFF
TRBJ2-2 | TRBD2 | TRBV12-3/TRBV12-4 | many | TGTGCCAGCAGCCCTGGACTAGCGGTGAACACCGGGGAGCTGTTTTTT | CASSPGLAVNTGELFF
TRBJ2-5 | TRBD2 | TRBV20-1 | many | TGCAGTGCTAGAGTCGAACTAGCGGGGGAGACCCAGTACTTC | CSARVELAGETQYF
TRBJ1-5 | - | TRBV20-1 | few | TGCAGTGCCTTGGGGGCGGGAAGGGGTCAGCCCCAGCATTTT | CSALGAGRGQPQHF
TRBJ2-4 | - | TRBV7-9 | - | TGTGCCAGCAGCCAAGCCCAGGGCTTGAACATTCAGTACTTC | CASSQAQGLNIQYF
TRBJ1-5 | - | TRBV6-1 | many | TGTGCCAGCCATGAGGGGGGCGCGCGCAATCAGCCCCAGCATTTT | CASHEGGARNQPQHF